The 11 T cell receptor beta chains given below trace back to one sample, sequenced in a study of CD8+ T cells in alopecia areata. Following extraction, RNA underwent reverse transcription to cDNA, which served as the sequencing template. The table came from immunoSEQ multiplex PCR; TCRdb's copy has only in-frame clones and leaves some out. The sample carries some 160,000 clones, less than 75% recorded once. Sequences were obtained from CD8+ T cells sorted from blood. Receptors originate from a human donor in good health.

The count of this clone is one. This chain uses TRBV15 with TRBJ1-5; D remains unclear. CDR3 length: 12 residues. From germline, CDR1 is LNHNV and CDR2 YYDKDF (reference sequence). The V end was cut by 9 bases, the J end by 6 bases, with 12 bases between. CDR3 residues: CATSGGSQPQHF. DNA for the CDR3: TGTGCCACGAGTGGTGGTAGTCAGCCCCAGCATTTT. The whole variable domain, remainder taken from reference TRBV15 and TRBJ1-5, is DAMVIQNPRYQVTQFGKPVTLSCSQTLNHNVMYWYQQKSSQAPKLLFHYYDKDFNNEADTPDNFQSRRPNTSFCFLDIRSPGLGDTAMYLCATSGGSQPQHFGDGTRLSIL.

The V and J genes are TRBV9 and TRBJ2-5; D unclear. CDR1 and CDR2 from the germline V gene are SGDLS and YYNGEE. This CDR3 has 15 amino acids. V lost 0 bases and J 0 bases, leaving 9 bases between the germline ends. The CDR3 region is CASSVGGNYQETQYF. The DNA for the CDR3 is TGTGCCAGCAGCGTAGGTGGTAACTACCAAGAGACCCAGTACTTC.

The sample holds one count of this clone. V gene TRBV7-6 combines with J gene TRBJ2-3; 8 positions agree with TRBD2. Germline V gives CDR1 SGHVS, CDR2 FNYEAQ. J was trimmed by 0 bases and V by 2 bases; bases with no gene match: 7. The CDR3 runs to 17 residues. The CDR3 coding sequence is TGTGCCAGCAGCTTAACGGGACTAGAGACTAGCACAGATACGCAGTATTTT. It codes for CASSLTGLETSTDTQYF.

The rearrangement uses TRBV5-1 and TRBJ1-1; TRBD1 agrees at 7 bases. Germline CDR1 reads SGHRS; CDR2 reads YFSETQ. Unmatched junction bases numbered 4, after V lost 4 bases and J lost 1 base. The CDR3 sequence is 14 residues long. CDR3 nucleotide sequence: TGCGCCAGCAGCCCGGGACAGTGGAACACTGAAGCTTTCTTT. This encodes CASSPGQWNTEAFF.

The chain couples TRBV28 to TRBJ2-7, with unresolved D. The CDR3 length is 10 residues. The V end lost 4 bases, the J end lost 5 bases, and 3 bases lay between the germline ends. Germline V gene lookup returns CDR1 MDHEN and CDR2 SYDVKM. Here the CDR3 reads CASSYDEQYF. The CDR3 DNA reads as TGTGCCAGCAGTTACGACGAGCAGTACTTC.

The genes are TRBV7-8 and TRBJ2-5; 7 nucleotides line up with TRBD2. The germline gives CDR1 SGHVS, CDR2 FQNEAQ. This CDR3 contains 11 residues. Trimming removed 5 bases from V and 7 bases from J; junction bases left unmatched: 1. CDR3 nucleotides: TGTGCCAGCAGCCCGGGGGGGACCCAGTACTTC. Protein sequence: CASSPGGTQYF.

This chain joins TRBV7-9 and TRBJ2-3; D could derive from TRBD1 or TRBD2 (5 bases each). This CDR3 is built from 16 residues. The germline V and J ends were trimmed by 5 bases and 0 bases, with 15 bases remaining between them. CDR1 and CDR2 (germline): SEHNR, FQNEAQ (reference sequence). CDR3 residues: CASSIYRGLSTDTQYF. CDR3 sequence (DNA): TGTGCCAGCAGCATATACCGGGGCCTGAGCACAGATACGCAGTATTTT.

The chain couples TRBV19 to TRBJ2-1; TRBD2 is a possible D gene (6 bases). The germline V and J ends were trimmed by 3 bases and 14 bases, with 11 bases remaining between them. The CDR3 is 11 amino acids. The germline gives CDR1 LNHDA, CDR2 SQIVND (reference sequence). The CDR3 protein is CASSIGTGEFF. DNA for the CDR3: TGTGCCAGTAGTATTGGGACTGGGGAGTTCTTC.

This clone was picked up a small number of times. For the CDR3, the DNA is TGCAGCGTTGGATCGCCCAGGGCCTACGAGCAGTACTTC. This codes for CSVGSPRAYEQYF. The chain links TRBV29-1 to TRBJ2-7; a possible D gene is TRBD1 (5 bases). This CDR3 region has 13 residues. V was pared by 4 bases and J by 2 bases, with 12 bases between. Germline V lookup: CDR1 SQVTM, CDR2 ANQGSEA.

The DNA for the CDR3 is TGTGCCAGCAGGTTCTCCTACGAGCAGTACTTC. Amino acid sequence: CASRFSYEQYF. The rearrangement uses TRBV25-1 and TRBJ2-7, with D uncertain. CDR3 size: 11 residues. The ends were cut back, 6 bases at V and 0 bases at J, with 3 bases in the middle. CDR1 MGHDK and CDR2 SYGVNS come from the germline V gene.

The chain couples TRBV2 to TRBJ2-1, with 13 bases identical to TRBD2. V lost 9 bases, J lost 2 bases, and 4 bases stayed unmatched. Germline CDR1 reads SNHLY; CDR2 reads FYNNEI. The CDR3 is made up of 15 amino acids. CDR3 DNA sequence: TGTGCCAGGACTGGGACTAGCGGGACCTACAATGAGCAGTTCTTC. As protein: CARTGTSGTYNEQFF. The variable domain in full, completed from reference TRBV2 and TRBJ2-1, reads EPEVTQTPSHQVTQMGQEVILRCVPISNHLYFYWYRQILGQKVEFLVSFYNNEISEKSEIFDDQFSVERPDGSNFTLKIRSTKLEDSAMYFCARTGTSGTYNEQFFGPGTRLTVL.